The subject of this entry is one TCR beta chain. The antigen it recognizes is unknown. The input lacks base qualities; no much larger clone sits a single base away. The germline V gene specifies MGHDK as CDR1 and SYGVNS as CDR2. Relative to germline, V is 2 bases shorter and J is 0 bases shorter, with 14 bases between their ends. The CDR3, cysteine through phenylalanine, is 17 amino acids long. Left in the record is the CDR3 DNA by itself, 51 bases read in frame from the first base. This sample is part of a study of T cell changes during pregnancy in multiple sclerosis (dated by TCRdb to the late 2010s). As for the study more broadly: The study looked at changes in the T cell repertoire across pregnancy in women with multiple sclerosis.

Preparation of the library involved the immunoSEQ multiplex PCR assay. In TCRdb, the immuneACCESS table is reduced to in-frame sequences with V and J assigned. These tables do not hold every clone; where another copy was compared, an unresolved V gene accounts for under half, and the others remain unexplained. This sample comprises 45,000 to 55,000 clones, 80% to 95% of them detected only once. The ten largest clones capture around 1% of the sample. The rearrangement joined TRBV25-1 to TRBJ2-1; a tentative D match to TRBD1 spans 6 bases. The receptor was isolated from a female donor with multiple sclerosis, enrolled in a pregnancy study. The sample in question was peripheral blood, obtained after pregnancy. The CDR3 protein is CASSEAWGPSSYNEQFF. The DNA sequence is as follows: TGTGCCAGCAGTGAAGCATGGGGGCCGAGCTCCTACAATGAGCAGTTCTTC.